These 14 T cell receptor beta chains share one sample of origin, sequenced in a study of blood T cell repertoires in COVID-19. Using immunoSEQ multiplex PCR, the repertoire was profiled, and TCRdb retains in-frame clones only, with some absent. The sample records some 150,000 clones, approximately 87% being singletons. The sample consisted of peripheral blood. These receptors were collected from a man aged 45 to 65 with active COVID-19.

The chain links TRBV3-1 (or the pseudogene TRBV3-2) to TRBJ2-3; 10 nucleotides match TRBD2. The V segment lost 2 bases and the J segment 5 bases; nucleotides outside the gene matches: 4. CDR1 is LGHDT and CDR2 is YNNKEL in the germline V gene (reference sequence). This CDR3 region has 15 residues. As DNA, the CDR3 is TGTGCCAGCAGCCAAACGGGACTAGCGAAAGATACGCAGTATTTT. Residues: CASSQTGLAKDTQYF.

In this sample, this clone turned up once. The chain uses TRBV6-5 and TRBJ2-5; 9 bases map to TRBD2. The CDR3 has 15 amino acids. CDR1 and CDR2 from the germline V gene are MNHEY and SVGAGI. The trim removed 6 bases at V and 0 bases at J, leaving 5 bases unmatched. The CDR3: CASRRGGADQETQYF. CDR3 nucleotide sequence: TGTGCCAGCAGGCGCGGGGGGGCCGACCAAGAGACCCAGTACTTC.

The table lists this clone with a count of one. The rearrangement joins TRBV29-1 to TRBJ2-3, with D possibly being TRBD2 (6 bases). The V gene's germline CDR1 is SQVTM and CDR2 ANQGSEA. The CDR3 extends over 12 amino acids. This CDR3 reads CKVGGPTDTQYF. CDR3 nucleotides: TGCAAAGTCGGGGGACCCACAGATACGCAGTATTTT.

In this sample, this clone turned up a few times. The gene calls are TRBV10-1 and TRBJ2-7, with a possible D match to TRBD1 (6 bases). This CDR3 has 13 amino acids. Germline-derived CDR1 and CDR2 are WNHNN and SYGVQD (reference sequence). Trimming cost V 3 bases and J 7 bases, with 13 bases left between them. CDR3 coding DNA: TGCGCCAGCAGTGAATTTGAGGGGACAGAGCAGTACTTC. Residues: CASSEFEGTEQYF.

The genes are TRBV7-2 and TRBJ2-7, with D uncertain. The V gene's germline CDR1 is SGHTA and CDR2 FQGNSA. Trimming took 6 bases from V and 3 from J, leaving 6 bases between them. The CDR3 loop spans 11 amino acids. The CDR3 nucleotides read TGTGCCAGCAGTTCGGTCTACGAGCAGTACTTC. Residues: CASSSVYEQYF.

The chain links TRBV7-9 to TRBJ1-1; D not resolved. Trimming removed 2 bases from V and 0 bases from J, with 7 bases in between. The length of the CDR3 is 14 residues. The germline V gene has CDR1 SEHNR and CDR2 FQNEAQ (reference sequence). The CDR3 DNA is TGTGCCAGCAGCTTATCCGGTTTGAACACTGAAGCTTTCTTT. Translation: CASSLSGLNTEAFF.

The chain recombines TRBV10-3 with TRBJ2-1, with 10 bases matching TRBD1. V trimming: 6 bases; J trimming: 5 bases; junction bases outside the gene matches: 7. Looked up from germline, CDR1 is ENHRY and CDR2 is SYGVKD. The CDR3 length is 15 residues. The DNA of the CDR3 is TGTGCCATCAGGCCCCGGGACAGGGGAGACAATGAGCAGTTCTTC. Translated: CAIRPRDRGDNEQFF.

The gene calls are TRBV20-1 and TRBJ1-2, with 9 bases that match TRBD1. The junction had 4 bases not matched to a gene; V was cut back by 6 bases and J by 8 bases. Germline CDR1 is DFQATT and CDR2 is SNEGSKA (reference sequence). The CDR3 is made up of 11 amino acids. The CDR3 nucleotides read TGCAGTGCCCCGGGACAGGGCGGCTACACCTTC. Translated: CSAPGQGGYTF.

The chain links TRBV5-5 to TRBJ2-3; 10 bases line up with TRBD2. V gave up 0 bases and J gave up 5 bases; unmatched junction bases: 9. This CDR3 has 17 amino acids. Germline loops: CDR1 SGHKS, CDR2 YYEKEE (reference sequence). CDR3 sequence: CASSLVLAGANGDTQYF. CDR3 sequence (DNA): TGTGCCAGCAGCTTGGTTCTAGCGGGGGCTAACGGAGATACGCAGTATTTT.

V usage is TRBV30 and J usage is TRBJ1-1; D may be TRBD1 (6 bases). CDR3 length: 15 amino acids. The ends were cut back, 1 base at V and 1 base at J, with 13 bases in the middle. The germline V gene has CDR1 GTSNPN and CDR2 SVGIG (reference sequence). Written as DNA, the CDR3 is TGTGCCTGGAGTGCCCCAGGGGCGACGAACACTGAAGCTTTCTTT. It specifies CAWSAPGATNTEAFF. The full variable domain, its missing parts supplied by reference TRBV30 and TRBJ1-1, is SQTIHQWPATLVQPVGSPLSLECTVEGTSNPNLYWYRQAAGRGLQLLFYSVGIGQISSEVPQNLSASRPQDRQFILSSKKLLLSDSGFYLCAWSAPGATNTEAFFGQGTRLTVV.

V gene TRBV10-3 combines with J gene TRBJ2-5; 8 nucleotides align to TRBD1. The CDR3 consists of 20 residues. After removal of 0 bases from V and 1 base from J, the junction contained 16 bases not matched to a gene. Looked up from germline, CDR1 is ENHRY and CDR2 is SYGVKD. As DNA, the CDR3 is TGTGCCATCAGTGAGTCAGAGACGGGGACAGGAGATCTATTCCAAGAGACCCAGTACTTC. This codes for CAISESETGTGDLFQETQYF.

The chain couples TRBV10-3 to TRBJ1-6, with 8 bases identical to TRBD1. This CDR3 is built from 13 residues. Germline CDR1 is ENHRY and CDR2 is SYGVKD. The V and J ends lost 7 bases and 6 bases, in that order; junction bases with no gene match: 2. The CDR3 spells CAITTGGNSPLHF. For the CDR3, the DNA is TGTGCCATCACTACAGGGGGTAATTCACCCCTCCACTTT.

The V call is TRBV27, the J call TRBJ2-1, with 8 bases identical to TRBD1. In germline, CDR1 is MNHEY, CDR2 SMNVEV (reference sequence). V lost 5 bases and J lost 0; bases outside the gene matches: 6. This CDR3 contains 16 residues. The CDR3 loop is CASSRTGFGSYNEQFF. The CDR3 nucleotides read TGTGCCAGCAGTCGGACAGGGTTTGGCTCCTACAATGAGCAGTTCTTC.

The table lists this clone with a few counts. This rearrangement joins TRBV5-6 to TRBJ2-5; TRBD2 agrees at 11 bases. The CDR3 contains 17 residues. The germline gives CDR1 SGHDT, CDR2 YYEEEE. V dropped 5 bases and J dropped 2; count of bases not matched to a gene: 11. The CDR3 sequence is CASREEGLAGGQETQYF. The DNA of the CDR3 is TGTGCCAGCAGAGAGGAAGGGCTAGCGGGGGGACAAGAGACCCAGTACTTC.